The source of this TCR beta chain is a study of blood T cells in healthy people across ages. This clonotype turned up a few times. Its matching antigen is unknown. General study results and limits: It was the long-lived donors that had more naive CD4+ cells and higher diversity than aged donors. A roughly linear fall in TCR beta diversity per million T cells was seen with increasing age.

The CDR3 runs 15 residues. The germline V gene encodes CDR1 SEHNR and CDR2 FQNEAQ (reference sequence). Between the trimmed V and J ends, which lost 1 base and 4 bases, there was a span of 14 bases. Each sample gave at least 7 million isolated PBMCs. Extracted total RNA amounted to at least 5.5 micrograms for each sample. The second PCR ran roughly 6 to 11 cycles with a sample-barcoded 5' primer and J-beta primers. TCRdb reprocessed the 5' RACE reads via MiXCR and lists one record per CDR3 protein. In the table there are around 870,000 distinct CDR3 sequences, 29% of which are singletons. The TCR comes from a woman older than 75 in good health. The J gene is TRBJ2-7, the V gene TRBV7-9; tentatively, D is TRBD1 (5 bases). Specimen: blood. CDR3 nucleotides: TGTGCCAGCAGCTTAGTTGGGGCCCTGGGGTACGAGCAGTACTTC. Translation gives CASSLVGALGYEQYF. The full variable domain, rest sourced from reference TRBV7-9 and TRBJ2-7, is DTGVSQNPRHKITKRGQNVTFRCDPISEHNRLYWYRQTLGQGPEFLTYFQNEAQLEKSRLLSDRFSAERPKGSFSTLEIQRTEQGDSAMYLCASSLVGALGYEQYFGPGTRLTVT.